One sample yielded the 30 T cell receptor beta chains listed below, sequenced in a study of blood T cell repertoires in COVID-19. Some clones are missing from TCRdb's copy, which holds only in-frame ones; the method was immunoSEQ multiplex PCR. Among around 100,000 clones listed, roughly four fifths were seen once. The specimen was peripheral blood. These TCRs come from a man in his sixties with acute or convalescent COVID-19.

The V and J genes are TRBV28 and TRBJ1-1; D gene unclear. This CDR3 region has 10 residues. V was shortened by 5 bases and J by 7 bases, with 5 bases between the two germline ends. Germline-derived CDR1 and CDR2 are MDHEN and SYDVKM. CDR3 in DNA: TGTGCCAGCAGTCGGGGTGAAGCTTTCTTT. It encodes CASSRGEAFF. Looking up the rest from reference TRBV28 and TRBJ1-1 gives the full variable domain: DVKVTQSSRYLVKRTGEKVFLECVQDMDHENMFWYRQDPGLGLRLIYFSYDVKMKEKGDIPEGYSVSREKKERFSLILESASTNQTSMYLCASSRGEAFFGQGTRLTVV.

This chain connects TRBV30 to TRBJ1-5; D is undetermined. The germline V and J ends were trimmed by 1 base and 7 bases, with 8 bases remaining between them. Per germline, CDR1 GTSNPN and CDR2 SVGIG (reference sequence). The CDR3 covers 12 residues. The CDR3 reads CAWSEEGQPQHF. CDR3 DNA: TGTGCCTGGAGTGAGGAGGGACAGCCCCAGCATTTT.

CDR3 nucleotides: TGTGCCAGCAGCAGGGACAGGACTAACTATGGCTACACCTTC. Its translation is CASSRDRTNYGYTF. This sequence joins TRBV4-2 and TRBJ1-2; TRBD1 agrees at 8 bases. V shed 5 bases, J shed 0 bases, and the junction held 2 bases outside the gene matches. This CDR3 contains 14 residues. Germline V gives CDR1 LGHNA, CDR2 YNFKEQ.

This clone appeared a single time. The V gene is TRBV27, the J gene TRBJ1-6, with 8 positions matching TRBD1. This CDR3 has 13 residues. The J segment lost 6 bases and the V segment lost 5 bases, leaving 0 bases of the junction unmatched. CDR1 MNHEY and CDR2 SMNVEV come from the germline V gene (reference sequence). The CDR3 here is CASSGQGNSPLHF. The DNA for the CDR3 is TGTGCCAGCAGTGGACAGGGTAATTCACCCCTCCACTTT.

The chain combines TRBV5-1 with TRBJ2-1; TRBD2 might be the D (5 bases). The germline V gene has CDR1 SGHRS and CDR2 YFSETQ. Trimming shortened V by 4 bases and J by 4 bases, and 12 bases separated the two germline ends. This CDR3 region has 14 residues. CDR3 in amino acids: CASSEGSQYNEQFF. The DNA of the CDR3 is TGCGCCAGCAGCGAGGGTAGCCAGTACAATGAGCAGTTCTTC.

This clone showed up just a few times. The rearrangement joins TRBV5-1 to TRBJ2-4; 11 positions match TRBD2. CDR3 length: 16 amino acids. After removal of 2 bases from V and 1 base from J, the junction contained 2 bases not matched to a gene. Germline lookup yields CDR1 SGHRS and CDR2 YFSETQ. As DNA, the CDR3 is TGCGCCAGCAGCTTCGGGACTAGCGGTGCCAAAAACATTCAGTACTTC. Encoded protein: CASSFGTSGAKNIQYF.

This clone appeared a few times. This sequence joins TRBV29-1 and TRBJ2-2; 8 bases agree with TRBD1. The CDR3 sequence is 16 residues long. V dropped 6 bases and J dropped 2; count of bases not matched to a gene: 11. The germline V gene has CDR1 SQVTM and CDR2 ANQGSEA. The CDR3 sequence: CSVQDRAASNTGELFF. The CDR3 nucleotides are TGCAGCGTCCAGGACAGGGCCGCTAGTAACACCGGGGAGCTGTTTTTT.

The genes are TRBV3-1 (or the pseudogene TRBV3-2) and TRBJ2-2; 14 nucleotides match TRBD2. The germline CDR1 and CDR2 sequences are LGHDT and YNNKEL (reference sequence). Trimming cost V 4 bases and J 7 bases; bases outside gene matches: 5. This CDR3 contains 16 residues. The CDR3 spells CASSPRTSGGIGELFF. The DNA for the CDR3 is TGTGCCAGCAGCCCTCGGACTAGCGGGGGGATCGGGGAGCTGTTTTTT.

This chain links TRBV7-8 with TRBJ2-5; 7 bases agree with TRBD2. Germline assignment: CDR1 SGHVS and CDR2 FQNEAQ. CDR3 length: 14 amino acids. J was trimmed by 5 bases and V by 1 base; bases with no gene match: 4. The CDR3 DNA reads TGTGCCAGCAGCTTAGTACTAGCGTCGGAGACCCAGTACTTC. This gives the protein CASSLVLASETQYF.

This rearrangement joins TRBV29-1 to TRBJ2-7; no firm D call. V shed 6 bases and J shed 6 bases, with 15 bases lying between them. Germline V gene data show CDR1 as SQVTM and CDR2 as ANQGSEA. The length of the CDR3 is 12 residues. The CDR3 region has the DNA TGCAGCGTACGTACTGTCAGGATCGAGCAGTACTTC. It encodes CSVRTVRIEQYF.

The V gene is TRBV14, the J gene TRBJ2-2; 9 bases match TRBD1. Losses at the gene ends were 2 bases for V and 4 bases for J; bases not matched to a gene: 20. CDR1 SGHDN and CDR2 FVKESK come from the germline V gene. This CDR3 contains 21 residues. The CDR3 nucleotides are TGTGCCAGCAGCCAACCCCCCGGGACAGGGCCCCCTCCTCGAGGCACCGGGGAGCTGTTTTTT. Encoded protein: CASSQPPGTGPPPRGTGELFF.

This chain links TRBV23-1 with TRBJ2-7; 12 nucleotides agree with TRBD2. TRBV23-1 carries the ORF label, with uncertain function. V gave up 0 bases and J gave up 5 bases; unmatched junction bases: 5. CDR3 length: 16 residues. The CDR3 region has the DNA TGCGCCAGCAGTCAATCTCCTCTAGCGGGGGGGCACGAGCAGTACTTC. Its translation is CASSQSPLAGGHEQYF.

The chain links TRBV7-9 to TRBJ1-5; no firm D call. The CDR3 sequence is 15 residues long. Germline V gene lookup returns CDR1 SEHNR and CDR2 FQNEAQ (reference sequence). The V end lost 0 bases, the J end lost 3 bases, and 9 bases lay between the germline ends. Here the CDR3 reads CASSLAMADNQPQHF. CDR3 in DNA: TGTGCCAGCAGCTTAGCGATGGCAGACAATCAGCCCCAGCATTTT.

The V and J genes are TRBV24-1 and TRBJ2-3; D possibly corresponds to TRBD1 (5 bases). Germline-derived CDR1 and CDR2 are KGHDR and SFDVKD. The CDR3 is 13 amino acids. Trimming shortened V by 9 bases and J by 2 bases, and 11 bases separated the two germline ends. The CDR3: CATQDRNTDTQYF. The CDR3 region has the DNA TGTGCCACCCAAGACAGAAACACAGATACGCAGTATTTT.

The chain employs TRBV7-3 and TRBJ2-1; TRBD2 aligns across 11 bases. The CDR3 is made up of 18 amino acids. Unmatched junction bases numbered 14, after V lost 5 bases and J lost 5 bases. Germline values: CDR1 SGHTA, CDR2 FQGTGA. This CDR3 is CASSPLSRLAGIHNEQFF. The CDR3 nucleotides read TGTGCCAGCAGCCCTCTTTCTCGACTAGCGGGGATCCACAATGAGCAGTTCTTC.

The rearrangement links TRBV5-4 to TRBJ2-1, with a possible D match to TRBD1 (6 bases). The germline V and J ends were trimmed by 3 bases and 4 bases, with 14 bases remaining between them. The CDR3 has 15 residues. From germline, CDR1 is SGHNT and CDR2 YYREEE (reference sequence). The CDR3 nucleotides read TGTGCCAGCAGCTCGAACCGACAGGAGTACAATGAGCAGTTCTTC. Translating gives CASSSNRQEYNEQFF.

CDR3 in DNA: TGCAGCGTCACCTCGGGGTCGGCAGTAAACTATGGCTACACCTTC. Translated, it gives CSVTSGSAVNYGYTF. The J gene is TRBJ1-2, the V gene TRBV29-1, with D uncertain. Trimming shortened V by 6 bases and J by 2 bases, and 19 bases separated the two germline ends. The CDR3 is 15 amino acids. Germline CDR1 SQVTM, CDR2 ANQGSEA.

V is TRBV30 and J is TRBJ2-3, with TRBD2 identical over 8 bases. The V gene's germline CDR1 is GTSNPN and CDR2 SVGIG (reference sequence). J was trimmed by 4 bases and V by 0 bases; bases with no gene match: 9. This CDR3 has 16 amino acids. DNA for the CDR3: TGTGCCTGGAGTGTAGCGGGAGCGCCAGGTGCAGATACGCAGTATTTT. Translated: CAWSVAGAPGADTQYF.

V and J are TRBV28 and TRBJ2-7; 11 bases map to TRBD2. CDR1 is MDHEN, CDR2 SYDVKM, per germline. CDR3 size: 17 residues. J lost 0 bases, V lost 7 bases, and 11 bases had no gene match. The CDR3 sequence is CASMTSGNSASSYEQYF. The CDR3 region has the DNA TGTGCCAGCATGACTAGCGGGAATTCGGCTAGCTCCTACGAGCAGTACTTC.

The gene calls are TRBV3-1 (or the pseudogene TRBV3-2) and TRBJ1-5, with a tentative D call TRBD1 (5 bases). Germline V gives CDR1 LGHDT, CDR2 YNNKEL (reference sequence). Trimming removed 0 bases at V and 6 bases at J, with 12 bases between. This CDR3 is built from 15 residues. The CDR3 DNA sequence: TGTGCCAGCAGCCAAGATTTCAGGGTAGGTCAGCCCCAGCATTTT. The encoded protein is CASSQDFRVGQPQHF.

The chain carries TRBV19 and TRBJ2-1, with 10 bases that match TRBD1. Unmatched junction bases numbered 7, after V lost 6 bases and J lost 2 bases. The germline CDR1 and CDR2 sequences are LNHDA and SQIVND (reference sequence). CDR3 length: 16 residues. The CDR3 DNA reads TGTGCCAGTAGGAGACAGGGGGCGCGCCCCTACAATGAGCAGTTCTTC. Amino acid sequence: CASRRQGARPYNEQFF.

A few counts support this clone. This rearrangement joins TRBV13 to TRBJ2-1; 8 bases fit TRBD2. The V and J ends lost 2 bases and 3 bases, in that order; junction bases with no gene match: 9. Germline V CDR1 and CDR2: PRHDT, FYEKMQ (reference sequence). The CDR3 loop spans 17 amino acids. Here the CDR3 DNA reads TGTGCCAGCAGCTTACCCGGCCTAGCGGGTCTCTACAATGAGCAGTTCTTC. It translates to CASSLPGLAGLYNEQFF.

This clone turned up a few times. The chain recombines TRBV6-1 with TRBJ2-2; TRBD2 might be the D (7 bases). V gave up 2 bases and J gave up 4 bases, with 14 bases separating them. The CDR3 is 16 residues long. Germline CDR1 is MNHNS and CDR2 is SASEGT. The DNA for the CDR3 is TGTGCCAGCAGTGAAATTGGGAGGGGGGGCACCGGGGAGCTGTTTTTT. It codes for CASSEIGRGGTGELFF.

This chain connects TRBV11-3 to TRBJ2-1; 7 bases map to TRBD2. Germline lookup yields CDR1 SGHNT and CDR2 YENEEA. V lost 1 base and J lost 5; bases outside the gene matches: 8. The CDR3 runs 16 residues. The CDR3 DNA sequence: TGTGCCAGCAGCTTAGGGCCAGCGGGGATAAACAATGAGCAGTTCTTC. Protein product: CASSLGPAGINNEQFF. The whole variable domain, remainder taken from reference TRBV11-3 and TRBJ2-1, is EAGVVQSPRYKIIEKKQPVAFWCNPISGHNTLYWYLQNLGQGPELLIRYENEEAVDDSQLPKDRFSAERLKGVDSTLKIQPAELGDSAVYLCASSLGPAGINNEQFFGPGTRLTVL.

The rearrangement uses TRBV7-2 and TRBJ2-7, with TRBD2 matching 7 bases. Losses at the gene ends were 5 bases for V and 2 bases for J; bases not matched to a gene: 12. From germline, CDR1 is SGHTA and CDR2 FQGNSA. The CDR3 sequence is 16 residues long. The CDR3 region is CASSLRGSGFPYEQYF. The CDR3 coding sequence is TGTGCCAGCAGCCTTAGGGGTAGCGGGTTCCCCTACGAGCAGTACTTC.

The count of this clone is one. The CDR3 loop is CASSLLAHEKLFF. The CDR3 nucleotides are TGTGCCAGCAGTTTATTGGCACATGAAAAACTGTTTTTT. The gene calls are TRBV28 and TRBJ1-4, with no clear D. The CDR3 covers 13 residues. From germline, CDR1 is MDHEN and CDR2 SYDVKM. V lost 1 base, J lost 6 bases, and 6 bases lay in between. Using reference TRBV28 and TRBJ1-4 for the parts outside the CDR3, the full variable domain is DVKVTQSSRYLVKRTGEKVFLECVQDMDHENMFWYRQDPGLGLRLIYFSYDVKMKEKGDIPEGYSVSREKKERFSLILESASTNQTSMYLCASSLLAHEKLFFGSGTQLSVL.

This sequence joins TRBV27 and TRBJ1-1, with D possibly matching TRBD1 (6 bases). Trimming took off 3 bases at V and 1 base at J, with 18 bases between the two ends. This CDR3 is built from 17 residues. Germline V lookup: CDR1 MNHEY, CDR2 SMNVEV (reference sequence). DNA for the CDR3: TGTGCCAGCAGTTTCTTCGGGACACAGACAAGGAACACTGAAGCTTTCTTT. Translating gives CASSFFGTQTRNTEAFF.

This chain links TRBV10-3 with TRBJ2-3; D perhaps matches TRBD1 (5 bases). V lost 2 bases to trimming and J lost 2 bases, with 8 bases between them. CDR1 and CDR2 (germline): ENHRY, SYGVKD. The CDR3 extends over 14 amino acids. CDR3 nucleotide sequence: TGTGCCATCAGTGAGGGCAGGGTCACAGATACGCAGTATTTT. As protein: CAISEGRVTDTQYF.

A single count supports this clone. The CDR3 nucleotides are TGTGCCAGTAGTGGGGACACTACCTCACCCCTCCACTTT. Translated: CASSGDTTSPLHF. The chain combines TRBV19 with TRBJ1-6; maybe TRBD1 (6 bases). V shed 5 bases and J shed 10 bases, with 12 bases lying between them. This CDR3 region has 13 residues. CDR1 and CDR2 (germline): LNHDA, SQIVND (reference sequence).

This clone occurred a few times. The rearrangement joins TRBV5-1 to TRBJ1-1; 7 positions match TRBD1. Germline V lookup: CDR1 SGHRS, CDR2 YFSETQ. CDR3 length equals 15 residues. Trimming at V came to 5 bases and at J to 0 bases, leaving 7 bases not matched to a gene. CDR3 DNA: TGCGCCAGCAGTAGAGGGGGCAATATGAACACTGAAGCTTTCTTT. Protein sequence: CASSRGGNMNTEAFF.